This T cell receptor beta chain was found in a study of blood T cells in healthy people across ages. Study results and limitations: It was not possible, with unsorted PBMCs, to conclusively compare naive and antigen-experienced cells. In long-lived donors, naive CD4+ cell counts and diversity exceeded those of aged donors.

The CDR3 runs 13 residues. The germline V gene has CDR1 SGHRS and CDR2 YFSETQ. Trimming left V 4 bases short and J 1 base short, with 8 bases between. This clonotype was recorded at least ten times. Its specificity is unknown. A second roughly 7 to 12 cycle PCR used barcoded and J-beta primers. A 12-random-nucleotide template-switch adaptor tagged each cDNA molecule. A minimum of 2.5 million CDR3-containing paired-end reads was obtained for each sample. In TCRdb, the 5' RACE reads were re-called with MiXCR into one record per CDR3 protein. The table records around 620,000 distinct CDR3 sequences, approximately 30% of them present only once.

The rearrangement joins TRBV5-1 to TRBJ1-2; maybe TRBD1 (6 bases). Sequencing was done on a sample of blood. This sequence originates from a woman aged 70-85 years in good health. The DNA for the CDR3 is TGCGCCAGCAGCCCAGGGGTTAACTATGGCTACACCTTC. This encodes CASSPGVNYGYTF.